Below are 2 T cell receptor beta chains sequenced from a single sample in a study of T-cell reconstitution after alpha-beta-depleted transplantation in children. Preparing the TCRbeta library involved the use of unique molecular identifiers. One entry per CDR3 protein results from TCRdb running MiXCR on the PCR reads. Of 120,000 to 150,000 distinct CDR3 sequences in the sample, around 8.5% were seen once. Sequencing was performed on PBMCs, mostly from graft donor cells, taken 180 days after TCRalphabeta/CD19-depleted stem cell transplant. The receptors stem from a female patient aged 2-10 years who had a stem cell transplant for congenital amegakaryocytic thrombocytopenia, so the T cells may come from the graft donor.

V is TRBV3-1 and J is TRBJ1-5, with TRBD1 as a possible D gene (6 bases). Germline V gene sequence: CDR1 LGHDT, CDR2 YNNKEL (reference sequence). The CDR3 has 15 residues. Trimming took off 4 bases at V and 5 bases at J, with 15 bases between the two ends. The CDR3 region is CASSPFQGPDQPQHF. The DNA of the CDR3 is TGTGCCAGCAGCCCTTTTCAGGGGCCTGATCAGCCCCAGCATTTT.

V gene TRBV12-3 or TRBV12-4 combines with J gene TRBJ2-7, with 9 bases identical to TRBD1. The CDR3 spans 14 residues. V trimming: 7 bases; J trimming: 5 bases; junction bases outside the gene matches: 9. CDR3 DNA: TGTGCCAGCACGGGTCAGGGACAGGGCAACGAGCAGTACTTC. Translated: CASTGQGQGNEQYF.